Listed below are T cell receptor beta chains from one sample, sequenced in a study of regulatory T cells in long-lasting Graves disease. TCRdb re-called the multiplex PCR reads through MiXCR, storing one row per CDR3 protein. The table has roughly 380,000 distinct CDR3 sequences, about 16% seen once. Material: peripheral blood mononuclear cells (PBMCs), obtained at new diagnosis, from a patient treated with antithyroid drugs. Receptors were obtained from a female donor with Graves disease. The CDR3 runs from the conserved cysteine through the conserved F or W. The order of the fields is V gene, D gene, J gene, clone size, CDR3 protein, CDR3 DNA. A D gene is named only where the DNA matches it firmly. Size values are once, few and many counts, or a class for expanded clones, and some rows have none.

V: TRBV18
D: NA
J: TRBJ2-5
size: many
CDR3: CASSPGRETQYF
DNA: TGTGCCAGCTCACCTGGGAGGGAGACCCAGTACTTC

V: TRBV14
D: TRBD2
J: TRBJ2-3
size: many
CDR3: CASSSTSGRPADTQYF
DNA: TGTGCCAGCAGCTCGACTAGCGGGAGGCCGGCAGATACGCAGTATTTT

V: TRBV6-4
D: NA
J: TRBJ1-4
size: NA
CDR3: CASARQTNEKLFF
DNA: TGTGCCAGCGCGAGACAAACTAATGAAAAACTGTTTTTT

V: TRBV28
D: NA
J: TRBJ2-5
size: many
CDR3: CASSPDIPTRSQETQYF
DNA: TGTGCCAGCAGTCCTGATATCCCCACCCGGTCTCAAGAGACCCAGTACTTC

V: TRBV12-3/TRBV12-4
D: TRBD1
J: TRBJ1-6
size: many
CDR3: CASSSRTGVNSPLHF
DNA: TGTGCCAGCAGCAGCAGGACAGGGGTTAATTCACCCCTCCACTTT

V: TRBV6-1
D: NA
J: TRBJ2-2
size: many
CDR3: CASSTRTGTGELFF
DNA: TGTGCCAGCAGTACCCGGACCGGCACCGGGGAGCTGTTTTTT

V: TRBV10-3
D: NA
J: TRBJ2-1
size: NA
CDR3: CAIRWRNEQFF
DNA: TGTGCCATCAGGTGGAGGAATGAGCAGTTCTTC

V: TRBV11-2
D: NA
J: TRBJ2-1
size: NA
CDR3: CASSLEPNNEQFF
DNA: TGTGCCAGCAGCTTAGAACCCAACAATGAGCAGTTCTTC

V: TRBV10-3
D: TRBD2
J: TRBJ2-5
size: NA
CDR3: CAISESGLLKETQYF
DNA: TGTGCCATCAGTGAGTCGGGACTACTAAAAGAGACCCAGTACTTC

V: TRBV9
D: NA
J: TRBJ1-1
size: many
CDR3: CASSVAVNTEAFF
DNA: TGTGCCAGCAGCGTAGCCGTGAACACTGAAGCTTTCTTT

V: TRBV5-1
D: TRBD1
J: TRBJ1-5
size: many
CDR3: CASSLGGTEPFAQHF
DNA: TGCGCCAGCAGCTTGGGCGGGACAGAGCCCTTCGCCCAGCATTTT

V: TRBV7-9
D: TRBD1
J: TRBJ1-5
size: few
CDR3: CASSPGQGAVQPQHF
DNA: TGTGCCAGCAGCCCGGGACAGGGGGCAGTTCAGCCCCAGCATTTT

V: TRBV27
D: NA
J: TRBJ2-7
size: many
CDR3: CASSPTGRYEQYF
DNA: TGTGCCAGCAGTCCGACCGGTCGCTACGAGCAGTACTTC

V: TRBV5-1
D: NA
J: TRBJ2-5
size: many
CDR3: CASSLADGLRETQYF
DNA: TGCGCCAGCAGCTTGGCCGATGGATTGCGAGAGACCCAGTACTTC

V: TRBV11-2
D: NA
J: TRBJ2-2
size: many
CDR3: CAQKGPTGELFF
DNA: TGTGCGCAAAAGGGGCCCACCGGGGAGCTGTTTTTT

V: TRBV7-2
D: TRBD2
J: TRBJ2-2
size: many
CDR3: CASSWEGELFF
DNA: TGTGCCAGCAGCTGGGAGGGAGAGCTGTTTTTT

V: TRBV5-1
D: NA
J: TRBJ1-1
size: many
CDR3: CASMGIGGRYTEAFF
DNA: TGCGCCAGCATGGGCATCGGGGGCCGCTACACTGAAGCTTTCTTT

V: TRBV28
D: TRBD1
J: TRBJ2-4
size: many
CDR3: CASSLSPGQRHAKNIQYF
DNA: TGTGCCAGCAGTTTATCACCGGGACAGCGCCATGCCAAAAACATTCAGTACTTC

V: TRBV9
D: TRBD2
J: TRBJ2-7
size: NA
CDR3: CASSVGLANEQYF
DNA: TGTGCCAGCAGCGTAGGACTAGCGAACGAGCAGTACTTC

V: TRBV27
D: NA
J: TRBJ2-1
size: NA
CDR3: CASRQIDNEQFF
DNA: TGTGCCAGCAGACAGATTGACAATGAGCAGTTCTTC

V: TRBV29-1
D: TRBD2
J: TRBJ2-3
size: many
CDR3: CSAERASGREADTQYF
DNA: TGCAGCGCTGAAAGGGCTAGCGGGAGGGAGGCAGATACGCAGTATTTT

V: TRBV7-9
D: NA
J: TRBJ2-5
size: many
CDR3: CASSFWGAPNLQETQYF
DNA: TGTGCCAGCAGCTTTTGGGGGGCGCCCAATCTCCAAGAGACCCAGTACTTC

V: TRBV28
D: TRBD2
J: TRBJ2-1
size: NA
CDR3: CASSFPGSGTSQFF
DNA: TGTGCCAGCAGTTTTCCGGGTAGCGGGACCTCACAGTTCTTC

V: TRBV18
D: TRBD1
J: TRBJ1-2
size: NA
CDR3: CASSPRAQGALDGYTF
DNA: TGTGCCAGCTCACCGCGGGCGCAGGGGGCACTGGATGGCTACACCTTC

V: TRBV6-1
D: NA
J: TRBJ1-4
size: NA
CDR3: CASSRDLTNEKLFF
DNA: TGTGCCAGCAGCCGGGATTTAACTAATGAAAAACTGTTTTTT

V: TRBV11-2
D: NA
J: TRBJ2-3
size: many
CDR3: CASSTIWGAGQWGADTQYF
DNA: TGTGCCAGCAGCACCATCTGGGGGGCAGGACAGTGGGGAGCAGATACGCAGTATTTT

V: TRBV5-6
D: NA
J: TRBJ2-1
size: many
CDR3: CASKPTVYNEQFF
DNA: TGTGCCAGCAAGCCTACTGTATACAATGAGCAGTTCTTC

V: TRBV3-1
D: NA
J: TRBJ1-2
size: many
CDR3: CASSQGTANYGYTF
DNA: TGTGCCAGCAGCCAAGGGACGGCTAACTATGGCTACACCTTC